The following is a T cell receptor (beta chain) sequence with its context. Its antigen is not identified. The entry originates in a study of lymphopenia after photon versus proton radiotherapy. Study-wide points: Survival link was tested only in deceased patients; proton benefit remains a possibility. After the lymphocyte nadir, photon-treated repertoires showed oligoclonal expansion, especially of CD8+ Temra cells. Photon-treated patients lost naive T cells and TCR diversity; proton-treated stayed stable. A bigger post-nadir fall in TCR diversity correlated inversely with survival time in deceased patients.

Some clones are missing from TCRdb's copy, which holds only in-frame ones; the method was immunoSEQ multiplex PCR. This sample has about 61,000 clones, with around 86% found just once. The sequence derives from a man aged 35-49 years with gastric cancer. The sample was peripheral blood, taken from a patient treated with photon-based radiotherapy.

CDR3: CASSPITRATNEKLFF. In DNA, the CDR3 is TGTGCCAGCAGCCCTATCACACGGGCAACTAATGAAAAACTGTTTTTT. The gene calls are TRBV7-3 and TRBJ1-4; D gene unclear. Germline-derived CDR1 and CDR2 are SGHTA and FQGTGA. This CDR3 has 16 amino acids. V lost 5 bases, J lost 0 bases, and 13 bases lay in between.